The 20 T cell receptor beta chains below come from one sample, sequenced in a study of blood T cell repertoires in COVID-19. The protocol was immunoSEQ multiplex PCR, while the TCRdb copy is restricted to in-frame clones and leaves out a portion. The sample contains around 290,000 clones, around 86% of which appear only once. Sequencing was done on a sample of PBMCs or T cells enriched from blood (not recorded which). All receptors come from a woman younger than 35 who had recovered from COVID-19.

The chain has TRBV19 and TRBJ2-2; maybe TRBD2 (5 bases). Trimming took off 6 bases at V and 0 bases at J, with 20 bases between the two ends. Germline CDR1 LNHDA, CDR2 SQIVND (reference sequence). CDR3 length: 18 amino acids. In nucleotides, the CDR3 is TGTGCCAGTAGGATTGGGTGGGAGTGGGGTACGAACACCGGGGAGCTGTTTTTT. Protein sequence: CASRIGWEWGTNTGELFF.

This clone was recorded only once. The rearrangement links TRBV7-2 to TRBJ2-5; 11 positions agree with TRBD2. This CDR3 comprises 14 residues. CDR1 SGHTA and CDR2 FQGNSA come from the germline V gene. After removal of 5 bases from V and 3 bases from J, the junction contained 2 bases not matched to a gene. This CDR3 is CASSRSGGEETQYF. The DNA for the CDR3 is TGTGCCAGCAGCCGTAGCGGGGGGGAAGAGACCCAGTACTTC.

The V gene is TRBV28, the J gene TRBJ2-1, with TRBD2 matching 10 bases. This CDR3 comprises 15 residues. Germline-derived CDR1 and CDR2 are MDHEN and SYDVKM. Trimming at V came to 2 bases and at J to 5 bases, leaving 3 bases not matched to a gene. CDR3 bases: TGTGCCAGCAGTTTAAGGACTAGCGGAAACAATGAGCAGTTCTTC. This codes for CASSLRTSGNNEQFF.

The CDR3 sequence: CASSLGHHNYGYTF. For the CDR3, the DNA is TGTGCCAGTAGTCTCGGACACCATAACTATGGCTACACCTTC. The chain uses TRBV19 and TRBJ1-2; tentative D call: TRBD1 (5 bases). CDR3 length: 14 residues. Germline-derived CDR1 and CDR2 are LNHDA and SQIVND (reference sequence). The germline V and J ends were trimmed by 5 bases and 1 base, with 11 bases remaining between them.

The rearrangement joins TRBV9 to TRBJ2-3, with 7 bases matching TRBD2. The CDR3 loop spans 16 amino acids. V lost 1 base to trimming and J lost 2 bases; unmatched junction nucleotides: 7. Germline loops: CDR1 SGDLS, CDR2 YYNGEE. In nucleotides, the CDR3 is TGTGCCAGCAGCGTATCGGGGGGAGGACCCACAGATACGCAGTATTTT. Residues: CASSVSGGGPTDTQYF.

The rearrangement links TRBV6-1 to TRBJ2-1, with a weak D call TRBD1 (6 bases). Trimming pared 2 bases from V and 3 bases from J, leaving 14 bases between. Germline loops: CDR1 MNHNS, CDR2 SASEGT. The CDR3 runs to 16 residues. The CDR3 region is CASSEYWTDGYNEQFF. CDR3 sequence (DNA): TGTGCCAGCAGTGAATATTGGACAGACGGCTACAATGAGCAGTTCTTC.

This clone was observed once. The chain carries TRBV4-3 and TRBJ2-3; 9 nucleotides line up with TRBD1. This CDR3 spans 17 amino acids. With 1 base clipped from V and 4 bases from J, the junction kept 9 bases outside the gene matches. Germline V gene data show CDR1 as LGHNA and CDR2 as YSLEER. The DNA of the CDR3 is TGCGCCAGCAGCCAAGTTTTGGGACAGGGAAGTGCAGATACGCAGTATTTT. Its protein is CASSQVLGQGSADTQYF.

The chain joins TRBV15 to TRBJ1-2, with D tentatively TRBD1 (5 bases). Trimming removed 0 bases at V and 5 bases at J, with 19 bases between. Germline CDR1 is LNHNV and CDR2 is YYDKDF (reference sequence). The CDR3 runs to 17 residues. The CDR3, as DNA: TGTGCCACCAGCAGAGAGGGGGGAGGTGCGCGACGGTATGGCTACACCTTC. Amino acid sequence: CATSREGGGARRYGYTF.

This chain uses TRBV7-9 with TRBJ1-1; TRBD1 matches at 8 bases. This CDR3 has 14 amino acids. The V gene's germline CDR1 is SEHNR and CDR2 FQNEAQ (reference sequence). Trimming cost V 2 bases and J 1 base; bases outside gene matches: 0. CDR3 in DNA: TGTGCCAGCAGCTTACAGGGGGCGAACACTGAAGCTTTCTTT. Protein product: CASSLQGANTEAFF.

DNA for the CDR3: TGTGCCAGCAGCTTAGCAGGCCATCTCTCTGGAAACACCATATATTTT. Translated: CASSLAGHLSGNTIYF. The chain combines TRBV5-6 with TRBJ1-3, with D uncertain. V shed 2 bases and J shed 0 bases, with 12 bases lying between them. Looked up from germline, CDR1 is SGHDT and CDR2 is YYEEEE. This CDR3 region has 16 residues.

The table lists this clone with a count of one. The rearrangement uses TRBV4-1 and TRBJ2-5, with TRBD2 as a possible D gene (6 bases). The CDR3 loop spans 14 amino acids. Germline lookup yields CDR1 MGHRA and CDR2 YSYEKL. Trimming took off 1 base at V and 5 bases at J, with 11 bases between the two ends. The CDR3 reads CASSQGPGEETQYF. The CDR3 coding sequence is TGCGCCAGCAGCCAAGGCCCGGGGGAGGAGACCCAGTACTTC.

The J gene is TRBJ2-1, the V gene TRBV18; perhaps TRBD2 as D (6 bases). Germline-derived CDR1 and CDR2 are KGHSH and LQKENI. Trimming removed 5 bases at V and 5 bases at J, with 22 bases between. There are 17 residues in the CDR3. CDR3 in amino acids: CASSNVYVRRADNEQFF. The CDR3 DNA sequence: TGTGCCAGCTCAAATGTTTATGTGAGGAGGGCCGACAATGAGCAGTTCTTC.

The J gene is TRBJ2-5, the V gene TRBV7-8, with 8 positions matching TRBD1. This CDR3 comprises 14 residues. Germline V gene sequence: CDR1 SGHVS, CDR2 FQNEAQ. V dropped 5 bases and J dropped 2; count of bases not matched to a gene: 4. The CDR3 protein is CASSPGQGQETQYF. In DNA form, the CDR3 reads TGTGCCAGCAGCCCAGGACAGGGACAAGAGACCCAGTACTTC.

CDR3 nucleotide sequence: TGTGCCAGCAGTCGCGGGACGGATAGCAATCAGCCCCAGCATTTT. It translates to CASSRGTDSNQPQHF. The chain uses TRBV27 and TRBJ1-5, with D perhaps TRBD1 (5 bases). Trimming stripped 5 bases from V and 0 bases from J, with 11 bases between. In germline, CDR1 is MNHEY, CDR2 SMNVEV (reference sequence). CDR3 size: 15 residues.

The rearrangement joins TRBV2 to TRBJ2-1, with TRBD2 matching 12 bases. The CDR3 has 15 amino acids. V lost 4 bases, J lost 2 bases, and 0 bases stayed unmatched. Germline values: CDR1 SNHLY, CDR2 FYNNEI. CDR3 in amino acids: CASSGTSGTYNEQFF. The CDR3 bases are TGTGCCAGCAGTGGGACTAGCGGGACCTACAATGAGCAGTTCTTC.

V and J are TRBV10-3 and TRBJ2-2, with 9 positions matching TRBD1. Germline CDR1 is ENHRY and CDR2 is SYGVKD. Germline trimming cut 4 bases from V and 5 bases from J; bases unmatched to any gene: 8. This CDR3 comprises 16 residues. Written as DNA, the CDR3 is TGTGCCATCAGTGCCCCGGACAGGGGTGGGACCGGGGAGCTGTTTTTT. Translation gives CAISAPDRGGTGELFF.

This clone was detected a few times. V is TRBV29-1 and J is TRBJ2-6, with TRBD1 matching 7 bases. Germline V gene sequence: CDR1 SQVTM, CDR2 ANQGSEA. V was clipped by 2 bases and J by 0 bases; unmatched bases: 7. The length of the CDR3 is 17 residues. CDR3 in amino acids: CSVEPGTVSSGANVLTF. CDR3 coding DNA: TGCAGCGTTGAACCCGGGACAGTAAGCTCTGGGGCCAACGTCCTGACTTTC.

This clone has a handful of counts. The genes are TRBV6-5 and TRBJ2-3; TRBD2 aligns across 9 bases. The germline gives CDR1 MNHEY, CDR2 SVGAGI. The CDR3 runs 14 residues. J lost 8 bases, V lost 6 bases, and 9 bases had no gene match. The CDR3 bases are TGTGCCAGCAGCCGAACCTCGACTAGCGGTACGCAGTATTTT. Translating gives CASSRTSTSGTQYF.

The chain is built from TRBV27 and TRBJ2-7, with a tentative D call TRBD1 (6 bases). The CDR3 spans 14 residues. Germline assignment: CDR1 MNHEY and CDR2 SMNVEV (reference sequence). Trimming left V 3 bases short and J 3 bases short, with 12 bases between. The chain's CDR3 is CASSFHREGYEQYF. The DNA of the CDR3 is TGTGCCAGCAGTTTCCACAGGGAAGGCTACGAGCAGTACTTC.

This chain uses TRBV7-2 with TRBJ2-7; 14 bases align to TRBD2. The CDR3 consists of 17 residues. Losses at the gene ends were 3 bases for V and 1 base for J; bases not matched to a gene: 5. Germline V gene lookup returns CDR1 SGHTA and CDR2 FQGNSA. This chain's CDR3 is CASSFLGLAGDSYEQYF. As DNA, the CDR3 is TGTGCCAGCAGCTTTTTGGGACTAGCGGGAGATTCCTACGAGCAGTACTTC.